A selection of T cell receptor beta chains follows, all from one sample in a study of blood T cell repertoires in COVID-19. Clones were sequenced by immunoSEQ multiplex PCR, and TCRdb holds only the in-frame ones, with some missing. Altogether around 100,000 clones are present, roughly 84% being singletons, with the ten largest covering over 7%. The sample consisted of peripheral blood. Receptors originate from a man under 40 in a cohort sampled during active COVID-19. Each CDR3 is given with its conserved first and last residue. D genes are given only for firm matches. A clone size is listed for some rows: how often the clone was seen (once, few, many), or a class if it is expanded.

v_call: TRBV4-2; d_call: .; clone_size: .; j_call: TRBJ1-2; cdr3_aa: CASSPWDKSYGYTF; cdr3_nt: TGTGCCAGCAGCCCTTGGGACAAATCCTATGGCTACACCTTC
v_call: TRBV5-1; d_call: .; clone_size: .; j_call: TRBJ2-2; cdr3_aa: CASSAAAGMEVGELFF; cdr3_nt: TGCGCCAGCAGTGCGGCTGCGGGGATGGAGGTCGGGGAGCTGTTTTTT
v_call: TRBV5-4; d_call: TRBD1; clone_size: .; j_call: TRBJ1-2; cdr3_aa: CASSATGDYGYTF; cdr3_nt: TGTGCCAGCAGCGCGACAGGGGACTATGGCTACACCTTC
v_call: TRBV2; d_call: TRBD1; clone_size: .; j_call: TRBJ1-1; cdr3_aa: CASNPSGTGVRAEAFF; cdr3_nt: TGTGCCAGCAACCCCTCGGGGACAGGGGTTCGAGCTGAAGCTTTCTTT
v_call: TRBV7-2; d_call: TRBD1; clone_size: .; j_call: TRBJ1-6; cdr3_aa: CASSLGQGPNSPLHF; cdr3_nt: TGTGCCAGCAGCTTAGGACAGGGTCCAAATTCACCCCTCCACTTT
v_call: TRBV3-1/TRBV3-2; d_call: TRBD1; clone_size: once; j_call: TRBJ1-2; cdr3_aa: CASSQIGTGGHYTF; cdr3_nt: TGTGCCAGCAGCCAAATAGGGACAGGGGGGCACTACACCTTC
v_call: TRBV12-3/TRBV12-4; d_call: .; clone_size: .; j_call: TRBJ1-1; cdr3_aa: CASSYGQGEAFF; cdr3_nt: TGTGCCAGCAGTTATGGTCAGGGTGAAGCTTTCTTT
v_call: TRBV5-8; d_call: TRBD1; clone_size: .; j_call: TRBJ2-5; cdr3_aa: CASSPDRGRRETQYF; cdr3_nt: TGTGCCAGCAGCCCTGACAGGGGACGCCGAGAGACCCAGTACTTC
v_call: TRBV27; d_call: .; clone_size: .; j_call: TRBJ1-2; cdr3_aa: CASSPAGQPLGYTF; cdr3_nt: TGTGCCAGCAGTCCCGCAGGACAGCCCCTGGGCTACACCTTC
v_call: TRBV30; d_call: TRBD1; clone_size: .; j_call: TRBJ2-2; cdr3_aa: CAYGPGQVHTGELFF; cdr3_nt: TGTGCCTACGGACCGGGACAGGTCCACACCGGGGAGCTGTTTTTT
v_call: TRBV28; d_call: .; clone_size: .; j_call: TRBJ1-5; cdr3_aa: CASSLANQPQHF; cdr3_nt: TGTGCCAGCAGTTTAGCGAATCAGCCCCAGCATTTT
v_call: TRBV5-6; d_call: .; clone_size: .; j_call: TRBJ1-6; cdr3_aa: CASSLGRASPLHF; cdr3_nt: TGTGCCAGCAGCTTGGGCAGGGCTTCACCCCTCCACTTT
v_call: TRBV4-3; d_call: TRBD2; clone_size: .; j_call: TRBJ2-2; cdr3_aa: CASSPAGGAGTGELFF; cdr3_nt: TGCGCCAGCAGCCCCGCCGGGGGGGCTGGGACCGGGGAGCTGTTTTTT
v_call: TRBV6-6; d_call: .; clone_size: .; j_call: TRBJ1-2; cdr3_aa: CASSPRGGTYGYTF; cdr3_nt: TGTGCCAGCAGCCCCCGGGGGGGGACATATGGCTACACCTTC
v_call: TRBV6-5; d_call: .; clone_size: .; j_call: TRBJ1-6; cdr3_aa: CASSYSRQGLNSPLHF; cdr3_nt: TGTGCCAGCAGTTACTCGAGGCAGGGCCTTAATTCACCCCTCCACTTT
v_call: TRBV6-5; d_call: .; clone_size: .; j_call: TRBJ1-2; cdr3_aa: CASSYDPGDRGYTF; cdr3_nt: TGTGCCAGCAGTTACGATCCAGGGGACCGGGGCTACACCTTC
v_call: TRBV7-9; d_call: .; clone_size: .; j_call: TRBJ1-2; cdr3_aa: CASSPPRTAIRNGYTF; cdr3_nt: TGTGCCAGCAGCCCGCCCCGGACAGCTATAAGAAATGGCTACACCTTC
v_call: TRBV5-4; d_call: TRBD1; clone_size: .; j_call: TRBJ1-4; cdr3_aa: CASSLAGQGNEKLFF; cdr3_nt: TGTGCCAGCAGCTTGGCGGGACAGGGCAATGAAAAACTGTTTTTT
v_call: TRBV9; d_call: TRBD1; clone_size: .; j_call: TRBJ2-7; cdr3_aa: CASSPGTGSYEQYF; cdr3_nt: TGTGCCAGCAGCCCGGGGACAGGTAGCTACGAGCAGTACTTC
v_call: TRBV7-2; d_call: TRBD2; clone_size: .; j_call: TRBJ2-7; cdr3_aa: CASSLSGRGGPEQYF; cdr3_nt: TGTGCCAGCAGCTTAAGCGGTCGGGGGGGGCCCGAGCAGTACTTC
v_call: TRBV7-6; d_call: .; clone_size: .; j_call: TRBJ1-3; cdr3_aa: CASTRGNTIYF; cdr3_nt: TGTGCCAGCACTCGGGGAAACACCATATATTTT
v_call: TRBV14; d_call: TRBD1; clone_size: .; j_call: TRBJ1-6; cdr3_aa: CASSQDWGQGFYNSPLHF; cdr3_nt: TGTGCCAGCAGCCAAGATTGGGGACAGGGGTTCTATAATTCACCCCTCCACTTT
v_call: TRBV30; d_call: .; clone_size: once; j_call: TRBJ1-1; cdr3_aa: CAWTGRNTEAFF; cdr3_nt: TGTGCCTGGACAGGTAGGAACACTGAAGCTTTCTTT
v_call: TRBV9; d_call: .; clone_size: once; j_call: TRBJ1-3; cdr3_aa: CASSARLTGNTIYF; cdr3_nt: TGTGCCAGCAGCGCCAGGCTGACTGGAAACACCATATATTTT
v_call: TRBV21-1; d_call: .; clone_size: .; j_call: TRBJ1-2; cdr3_aa: CASSKDRNHYGYTF; cdr3_nt: TGTGCCAGCAGCAAAGACAGAAACCACTATGGCTACACCTTC
v_call: TRBV12-3/TRBV12-4; d_call: .; clone_size: .; j_call: TRBJ1-1; cdr3_aa: CASSLGTEAFF; cdr3_nt: TGTGCCAGCAGCCTCGGCACTGAAGCTTTCTTT
v_call: TRBV5-4; d_call: .; clone_size: .; j_call: TRBJ2-1; cdr3_aa: CASRHPDYNEQFF; cdr3_nt: TGTGCCAGCAGACACCCCGACTACAATGAGCAGTTCTTC
v_call: TRBV3-1/TRBV3-2; d_call: .; clone_size: .; j_call: TRBJ2-3; cdr3_aa: CASTVAGVSDTQYF; cdr3_nt: TGTGCCAGCACCGTCGCTGGAGTTTCAGATACGCAGTATTTT
v_call: TRBV6-6; d_call: .; clone_size: .; j_call: TRBJ1-3; cdr3_aa: CASSYSAGANTIYF; cdr3_nt: TGTGCCAGCAGTTACTCGGCAGGGGCAAACACCATATATTTT
v_call: TRBV20-1; d_call: TRBD1; clone_size: few; j_call: TRBJ2-3; cdr3_aa: CSASRTGELTDTQYF; cdr3_nt: TGCAGTGCTAGTCGTACAGGGGAGCTCACAGATACGCAGTATTTT
v_call: TRBV5-6; d_call: .; clone_size: .; j_call: TRBJ1-1; cdr3_aa: CASSLEQGRRNTEAFF; cdr3_nt: TGTGCCAGCAGCTTGGAGCAGGGGCGAAGGAACACTGAAGCTTTCTTT
v_call: TRBV6-5; d_call: .; clone_size: .; j_call: TRBJ2-7; cdr3_aa: CASLSGRGTYEQYF; cdr3_nt: TGTGCCAGCCTTAGCGGCAGGGGGACCTACGAGCAGTACTTC
v_call: TRBV28; d_call: .; clone_size: .; j_call: TRBJ1-6; cdr3_aa: CASSLLGGTELHF; cdr3_nt: TGTGCCAGCAGTTTGCTAGGCGGGACTGAACTCCACTTT
v_call: TRBV12-5; d_call: .; clone_size: .; j_call: TRBJ2-1; cdr3_aa: CASGPGYSEQFF; cdr3_nt: TGTGCTAGTGGCCCGGGGTACAGTGAGCAGTTCTTC